The clone carrying this T cell receptor (beta chain) was seen repeatedly, ten times or more. Antigen specificity is unknown. 5'RACE with constant-segment primers built TCRalpha and TCRbeta cDNA libraries with UMIs. TCRdb processed the 5' RACE reads anew with MiXCR; each CDR3 protein has one entry. Of 350,000 to 500,000 distinct CDR3 sequences detected, 15% to 20% appear once; the ten largest clones hold 7.5% to 9.5%. The data were taken from a study of T-cell memory formation after mild COVID-19. The overall study: Clustering of TCRs was largely donor specific.

Points from the study as a whole: Certain responding clones were present in pre-infection memory, suggesting participation of cross-reactive memory. CD4+ bias marked clones expanding day 15 to 37, unlike balanced contracting clones.

CDR1 is SEHNR and CDR2 is FQNEAQ in the germline V gene (reference sequence). The CDR3 contains 13 residues. V was clipped by 4 bases and J by 4 bases, with 10 bases between them. The sequenced sample was PBMCs or a T cell subset sorted from them (not recorded which). The receptor was derived from an adult woman who had mild COVID-19 (a few samples of this study predate the infection). Cell type and time point are not known. The chain is built from TRBV7-9 and TRBJ2-5; D is ambiguous. For the CDR3, the DNA is TGTGCCAGCAGCTCCGTGAGAACAGAGACCCAGTACTTC. It encodes CASSSVRTETQYF.